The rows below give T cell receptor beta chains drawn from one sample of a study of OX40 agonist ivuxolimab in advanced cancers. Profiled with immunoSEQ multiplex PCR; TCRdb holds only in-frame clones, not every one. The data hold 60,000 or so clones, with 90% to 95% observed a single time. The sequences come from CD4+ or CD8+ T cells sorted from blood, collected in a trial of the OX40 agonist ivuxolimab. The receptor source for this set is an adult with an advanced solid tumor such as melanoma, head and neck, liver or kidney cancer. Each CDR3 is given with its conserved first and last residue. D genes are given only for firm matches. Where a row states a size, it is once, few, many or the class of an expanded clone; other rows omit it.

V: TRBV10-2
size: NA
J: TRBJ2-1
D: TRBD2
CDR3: CASGSGVGNEQFF
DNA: TGCGCCAGCGGCAGCGGGGTGGGGAATGAGCAGTTCTTC

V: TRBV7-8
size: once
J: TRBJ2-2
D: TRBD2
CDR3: CASSRTLSGTSGNTGELFF
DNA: TGTGCCAGCAGTCGAACCCTATCCGGGACTAGCGGTAACACCGGGGAGCTGTTTTTT

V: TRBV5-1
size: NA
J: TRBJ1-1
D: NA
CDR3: CASSFRVLTEAFF
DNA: TGCGCCAGCAGCTTCAGAGTGTTAACTGAAGCTTTCTTT

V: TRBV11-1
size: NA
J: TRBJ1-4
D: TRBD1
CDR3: CASSSYPGQGARGDEKLFF
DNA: TGTGCCAGCAGCAGCTATCCGGGACAGGGGGCGAGAGGAGATGAAAAACTGTTTTTT

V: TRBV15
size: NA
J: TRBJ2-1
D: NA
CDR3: CATSRDSGTTDEQFF
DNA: TGTGCCACCAGCAGAGATTCTGGAACGACGGATGAGCAGTTCTTC

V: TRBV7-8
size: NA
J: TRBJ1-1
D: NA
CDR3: CASSPKEEGTEAFF
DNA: TGTGCCAGCAGTCCCAAGGAGGAGGGCACTGAAGCTTTCTTT

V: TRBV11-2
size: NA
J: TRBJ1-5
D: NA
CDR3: CASSLENSNQPQHF
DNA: TGTGCCAGCAGCTTGGAGAATAGCAATCAGCCCCAGCATTTT

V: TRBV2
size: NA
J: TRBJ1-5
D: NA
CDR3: CASSIDRFSNSNQPQHF
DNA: TGTGCCAGCAGCATAGACCGCTTCTCAAATAGCAATCAGCCCCAGCATTTT

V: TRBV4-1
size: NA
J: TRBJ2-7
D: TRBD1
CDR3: CASSHSTGTAYEQYF
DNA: TGCGCCAGCAGCCATTCGACCGGGACAGCTTACGAGCAGTACTTC

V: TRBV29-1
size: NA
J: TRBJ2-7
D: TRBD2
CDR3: CSDLPTSGTPAYF
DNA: TGCAGCGACCTACCGACTAGCGGGACCCCAGCGTACTTC

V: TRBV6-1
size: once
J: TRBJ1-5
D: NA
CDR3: CASSELGNSNQPQHF
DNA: TGTGCCAGCAGTGAATTGGGAAATAGCAATCAGCCCCAGCATTTT

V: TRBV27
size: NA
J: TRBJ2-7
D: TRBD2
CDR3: CASRFSGGGYEQYF
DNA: TGTGCCAGCAGATTTAGCGGGGGGGGATACGAGCAGTACTTC

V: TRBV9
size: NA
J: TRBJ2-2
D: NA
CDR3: CASSVISANTGELFF
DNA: TGTGCCAGCAGCGTAATTTCCGCGAACACCGGGGAGCTGTTTTTT

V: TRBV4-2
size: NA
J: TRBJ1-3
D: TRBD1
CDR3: CASSQDDRENLYF
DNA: TGTGCCAGCAGCCAAGATGACAGGGAGAATTTATATTTT

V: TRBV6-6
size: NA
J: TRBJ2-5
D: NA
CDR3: CASSYVGSSETQYF
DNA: TGTGCCAGCAGTTACGTAGGGAGTTCGGAGACCCAGTACTTC

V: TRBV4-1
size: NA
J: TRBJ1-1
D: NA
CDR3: CASSPLGVGNTEAFF
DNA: TGCGCCAGCAGCCCTCTTGGGGTAGGGAACACTGAAGCTTTCTTT

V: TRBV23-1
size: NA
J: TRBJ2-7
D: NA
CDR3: CASSQGKQYF
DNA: TGCGCCAGCAGTCAGGGCAAGCAGTACTTC

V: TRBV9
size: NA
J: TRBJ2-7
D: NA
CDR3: CASSVDGSSYEQYF
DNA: TGTGCCAGCAGCGTAGATGGTTCTTCCTACGAGCAGTACTTC

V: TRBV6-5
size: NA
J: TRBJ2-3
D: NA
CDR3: CASSYGVGTDTQYF
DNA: TGTGCCAGCAGTTATGGGGTGGGCACAGATACGCAGTATTTT

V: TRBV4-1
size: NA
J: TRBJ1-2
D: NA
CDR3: CASSGGDGYTF
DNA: TGCGCCAGCAGCGGGGGGGACGGCTACACCTTC

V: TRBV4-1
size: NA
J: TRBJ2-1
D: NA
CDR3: CASRGNGYNEQFF
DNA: TGCGCCAGCAGGGGGAATGGCTACAATGAGCAGTTCTTC

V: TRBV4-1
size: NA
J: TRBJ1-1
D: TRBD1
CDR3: CASSQVYRGGTEAFF
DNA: TGCGCCAGCAGCCAAGTATACAGGGGAGGGACTGAAGCTTTCTTT

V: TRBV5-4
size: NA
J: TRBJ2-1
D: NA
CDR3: CASSLGRGNEQFF
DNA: TGTGCCAGCAGCTTGGGTCGGGGCAATGAGCAGTTCTTC

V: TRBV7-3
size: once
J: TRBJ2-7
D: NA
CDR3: CASSLIEGYEQYF
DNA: TGTGCCAGCAGCTTAATTGAGGGGTACGAGCAGTACTTC

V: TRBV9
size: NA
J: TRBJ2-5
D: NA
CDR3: CASSVGGMETQYF
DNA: TGTGCCAGCAGCGTAGGGGGTATGGAGACCCAGTACTTC

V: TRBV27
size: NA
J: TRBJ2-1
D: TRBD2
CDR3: CASSSGTSGGYNEQFF
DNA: TGTGCCAGCAGTTCGGGAACTAGCGGGGGGTACAATGAGCAGTTCTTC

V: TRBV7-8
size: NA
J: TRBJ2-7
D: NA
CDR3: CASSTGTLIYEQYF
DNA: TGTGCCAGCAGCACTGGGACTCTGATTTACGAGCAGTACTTC

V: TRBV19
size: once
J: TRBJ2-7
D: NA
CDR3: CASSPPRGGFYEQYF
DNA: TGTGCCAGTAGCCCGCCCAGGGGCGGGTTCTACGAGCAGTACTTC

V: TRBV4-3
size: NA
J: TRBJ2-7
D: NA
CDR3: CASSQGALVGNEQYF
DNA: TGCGCCAGCAGCCAAGGGGCTCTAGTCGGAAACGAGCAGTACTTC

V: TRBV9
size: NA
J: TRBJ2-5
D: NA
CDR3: CASGRQNQETQYF
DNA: TGTGCCAGCGGACGGCAGAACCAAGAGACCCAGTACTTC

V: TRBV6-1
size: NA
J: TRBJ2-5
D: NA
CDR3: CASRLGGQETQYF
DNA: TGTGCCAGCAGGCTGGGAGGCCAAGAGACCCAGTACTTC

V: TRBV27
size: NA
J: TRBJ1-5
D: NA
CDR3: CASSPGTKEGEPQHF
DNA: TGTGCCAGCAGCCCCGGGACAAAGGAGGGGGAGCCCCAGCATTTT

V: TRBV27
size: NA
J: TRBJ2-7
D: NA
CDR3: CASSLGTAYEQYF
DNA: TGTGCCAGCTCCCTGGGGACGGCATACGAGCAGTACTTC

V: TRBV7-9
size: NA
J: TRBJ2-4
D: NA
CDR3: CASSLDGLGKNIQYF
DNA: TGTGCCAGCAGCTTAGATGGTCTGGGCAAAAACATTCAGTACTTC

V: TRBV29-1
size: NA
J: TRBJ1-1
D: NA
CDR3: CSVDQTVEAFF
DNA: TGCAGCGTGGACCAAACAGTTGAAGCTTTCTTT

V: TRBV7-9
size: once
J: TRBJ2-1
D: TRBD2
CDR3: CASRGGRASNEQFF
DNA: TGTGCCAGCAGAGGCGGGAGGGCCAGTAATGAGCAGTTCTTC

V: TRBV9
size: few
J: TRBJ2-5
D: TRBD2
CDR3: CASSALTGTSLKTQYF
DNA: TGTGCCAGCAGCGCCCTAACCGGGACTAGCTTGAAGACCCAGTACTTC

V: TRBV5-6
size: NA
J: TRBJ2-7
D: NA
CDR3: CASSLAFAGLSYEQYF
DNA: TGTGCCAGCAGCTTGGCCTTTGCGGGTCTCAGTTACGAGCAGTACTTC

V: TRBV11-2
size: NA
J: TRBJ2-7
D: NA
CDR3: CASSPRLTSYEQYF
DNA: TGTGCCAGCAGCCCCCGATTGACCTCCTACGAGCAGTACTTC

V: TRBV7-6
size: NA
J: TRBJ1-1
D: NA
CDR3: CASSLAGAEAFF
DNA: TGTGCCAGCAGCTTAGCAGGGGCCGAAGCTTTCTTT